Following are 20 T cell receptor beta chains from one sample sequenced in a study of OX40 agonist ivuxolimab in advanced cancers. Sequenced by immunoSEQ multiplex PCR; TCRdb stores in-frame clones only, minus some. Of tens of thousands of clones in the sample, more than 85% were seen once. This specimen consisted of CD4+ or CD8+ T cells sorted from blood, obtained in a trial of the OX40 agonist ivuxolimab. These receptors were taken from an adult with an advanced solid tumor such as melanoma, head and neck, liver or kidney cancer.

This clone came up once. The V and J genes are TRBV5-1 and TRBJ1-1, with TRBD1 identical over 7 bases. This CDR3 region has 13 residues. J lost 7 bases, V lost 0 bases, and 3 bases had no gene match. Germline V gene data show CDR1 as SGHRS and CDR2 as YFSETQ. The CDR3 is CASSLAQGVEAFF. The CDR3 DNA is TGCGCCAGCAGCTTGGCTCAGGGGGTTGAAGCTTTCTTT.

V gene TRBV6-5 combines with J gene TRBJ1-1; D possibly corresponds to TRBD1 (6 bases). From germline, CDR1 is MNHEY and CDR2 SVGAGI. V dropped 4 bases and J dropped 3 bases, with 15 bases sitting between them. There are 15 residues in the CDR3. The CDR3 sequence: CASSLSGPGDTEAFF. For the CDR3, the DNA is TGTGCCAGCAGTTTATCGGGGCCAGGGGACACTGAAGCTTTCTTT.

V and J are TRBV29-1 and TRBJ2-7, with TRBD1 matching over 10 bases. After removal of 4 bases from V and 4 bases from J, the junction contained 1 base not matched to a gene. Germline values: CDR1 SQVTM, CDR2 ANQGSEA. This CDR3 has 12 residues. The CDR3 DNA reads as TGCAGCGTTGGGGGACAGGGGTACGAGCAGTACTTC. Encoded protein: CSVGGQGYEQYF.

J is TRBJ2-1 and V is TRBV19; 8 positions match TRBD2. V gave up 3 bases and J gave up 9 bases; unmatched junction bases: 10. The CDR3 runs to 15 residues. CDR1 and CDR2 from the germline V gene are LNHDA and SQIVND (reference sequence). CDR3: CASSMSNGGASEQFF. The CDR3 DNA reads as TGTGCCAGTAGTATGTCTAACGGGGGGGCCAGTGAGCAGTTCTTC.

The V call is TRBV7-9, the J call TRBJ1-1, with D unclear. This CDR3 contains 12 residues. V was shortened by 1 base and J by 11 bases, with 11 bases between the two germline ends. Germline V lookup: CDR1 SEHNR, CDR2 FQNEAQ (reference sequence). CDR3 region: CASSLGGSVAFF. CDR3 DNA sequence: TGTGCCAGCAGCTTAGGTGGATCTGTGGCTTTCTTT.

The chain combines TRBV6-5 with TRBJ1-1; D ambiguous. From germline, CDR1 is MNHEY and CDR2 SVGAGI. Between the trimmed V and J ends, which lost 2 bases and 5 bases, there was a span of 12 bases. The CDR3 covers 14 residues. CDR3 in DNA: TGTGCCAGCAGTTACACCCCCAGCGGAACTGAAGCTTTCTTT. Translation: CASSYTPSGTEAFF.

The chain carries TRBV10-1 and TRBJ2-2; 10 bases map to TRBD1. Per the germline V gene, CDR1 is WNHNN and CDR2 is SYGVQD (reference sequence). The trim removed 5 bases at V and 3 bases at J, leaving 3 bases unmatched. This CDR3 has 15 amino acids. CDR3 nucleotides: TGCGCCAGCAGTCGGGACAGGGGATACACCGGGGAGCTGTTTTTT. Translation gives CASSRDRGYTGELFF.

The chain combines TRBV11-3 with TRBJ2-7; possible D gene TRBD1, 6 bases. V was cut by 4 bases and J by 0 bases, with 13 bases left in between. The germline CDR1 and CDR2 sequences are SGHNT and YENEEA. CDR3 length: 15 residues. DNA for the CDR3: TGTGCCAGCAGCTCGGACAGCGACCTCTCCTACGAGCAGTACTTC. It translates to CASSSDSDLSYEQYF.

V gene TRBV5-6 combines with J gene TRBJ2-7; a possible D gene is TRBD2 (5 bases). The CDR3 is 15 amino acids. Germline values: CDR1 SGHDT, CDR2 YYEEEE. V was shortened by 0 bases and J by 5 bases, with 15 bases between the two germline ends. CDR3 region: CASSLGQRGIHEQYF. DNA of the CDR3: TGTGCCAGCAGCTTGGGCCAGCGAGGGATCCACGAGCAGTACTTC. Combining the CDR3 with reference TRBV5-6 and TRBJ2-7 gives the whole variable domain DAGVTQSPTHLIKTRGQQVTLRCSPKSGHDTVSWYQQALGQGPQFIFQYYEEEERQRGNFPDRFSGHQFPNYSSELNVNALLLGDSALYLCASSLGQRGIHEQYFGPGTRLTVT.

The chain recombines TRBV21-1 with TRBJ2-4; the D call TRBD1 from the table was never checked on the DNA. TRBV21-1 has pseudogene status. The CDR3 contains 16 residues. The CDR3 loop reads CASSKIPTGCKNIQYF. In DNA, the CDR3 is TGTGCCAGCAGCAAAATACCCACAGGGTGCAAAAACATTCAGTACTTC.

The genes are TRBV29-1 and TRBJ2-2; D may be TRBD2 (5 bases). The CDR3 is made up of 12 amino acids. V was clipped by 6 bases and J by 0 bases, with 5 bases between them. Germline CDR1 is SQVTM and CDR2 is ANQGSEA. The CDR3 reads CSVLANTGELFF. In DNA form, the CDR3 reads TGCAGCGTACTAGCGAACACCGGGGAGCTGTTTTTT.

V gene TRBV12-1 combines with J gene TRBJ1-2; the D call in the table, TRBD1, was not verified against the DNA. TRBV12-1 is a documented pseudogene. The CDR3 is 15 residues long. The CDR3 protein is CASFPSGQTNYGYTF. CDR3 bases: TGTGCCAGCTTTCCGAGTGGACAGACTAACTATGGCTACACCTTC.

This chain joins TRBV19 and TRBJ2-7, with D perhaps matching TRBD1 (5 bases). Germline CDR1 reads LNHDA; CDR2 reads SQIVND (reference sequence). Trimming took 3 bases from V and 3 from J, leaving 12 bases between them. The CDR3 is 14 residues long. The CDR3 nucleotides read TGTGCCAGTAGTATTTCTACAGGCGACTACGAGCAGTACTTC. It translates to CASSISTGDYEQYF.

The V gene is TRBV6-5, the J gene TRBJ2-3, with 7 bases that match TRBD2. CDR1 is MNHEY, CDR2 SVGAGI, per germline. J was trimmed by 6 bases and V by 6 bases; bases with no gene match: 9. The CDR3 loop spans 14 amino acids. The CDR3 coding sequence is TGTGCCAGCAGGGGGGGGACCTTGCGGGATACGCAGTATTTT. Translating it yields CASRGGTLRDTQYF.

The J gene is TRBJ2-1, the V gene TRBV7-9; D is perhaps TRBD2 (6 bases). The length of the CDR3 is 14 residues. The V end was cut by 6 bases, the J end by 10 bases, with 19 bases between. In germline, CDR1 is SEHNR, CDR2 FQNEAQ (reference sequence). In nucleotides, the CDR3 is TGTGCCAGCAGTCCTTCGACCGGGAGCCAAGAGCAGTTCTTC. Translated: CASSPSTGSQEQFF. The entire variable domain, with the rest obtained from reference TRBV7-9 and TRBJ2-1, is as follows: DTGVSQNPRHKITKRGQNVTFRCDPISEHNRLYWYRQTLGQGPEFLTYFQNEAQLEKSRLLSDRFSAERPKGSFSTLEIQRTEQGDSAMYLCASSPSTGSQEQFFGPGTRLTVL.

V usage is TRBV9 and J usage is TRBJ2-1; 10 bases align to TRBD2. The junction had 0 bases not matched to a gene; V was cut back by 0 bases and J by 0 bases. There are 16 residues in the CDR3. Germline CDR1 SGDLS, CDR2 YYNGEE. In DNA form, the CDR3 reads TGTGCCAGCAGCGTAGTAGCGGGAGGCTCCTACAATGAGCAGTTCTTC. Protein sequence: CASSVVAGGSYNEQFF.

The CDR3 region has the DNA TGTGCCAGCAGCTTTGGGACTAGCGGGGGGGACGAGCAGTACTTC. It encodes CASSFGTSGGDEQYF. The chain recombines TRBV7-2 with TRBJ2-7; 16 positions match TRBD2. This CDR3 contains 15 residues. The germline gives CDR1 SGHTA, CDR2 FQGNSA. V shed 3 bases and J 5 bases; nucleotides not matched to a gene: 1.

The gene calls are TRBV4-1 and TRBJ1-1; D gene uncertain. The length of the CDR3 is 15 residues. Germline V gives CDR1 MGHRA, CDR2 YSYEKL. Trimming pared 1 base from V and 0 bases from J, leaving 9 bases between. CDR3 in DNA: TGCGCCAGCAGCCAAGCAGTGGGGATGAACACTGAAGCTTTCTTT. This encodes CASSQAVGMNTEAFF.

The chain is built from TRBV28 and TRBJ1-4; a weak D match, TRBD1 (5 bases). Germline CDR1 MDHEN, CDR2 SYDVKM. V gave up 6 bases and J gave up 0 bases, with 8 bases separating them. CDR3 length: 14 residues. This CDR3 is CASSTTATNEKLFF. The CDR3 region has the DNA TGTGCCAGCAGCACGACAGCAACTAATGAAAAACTGTTTTTT.

This chain uses TRBV19 with TRBJ1-1, with D hard to call. Per germline, CDR1 LNHDA and CDR2 SQIVND (reference sequence). The CDR3 loop spans 13 amino acids. Trimming took off 3 bases at V and 0 bases at J, with 5 bases between the two ends. The chain's CDR3 is CASSMRLNTEAFF. As DNA, the CDR3 is TGTGCCAGTAGTATGCGCTTGAACACTGAAGCTTTCTTT.